A selection of T cell receptor beta chains follows, all from one sample in a study of CD8+ T cells in alopecia areata. Using immunoSEQ multiplex PCR, the repertoire was profiled, and TCRdb retains in-frame clones only, with some absent. The sample holds 160,000 or so clones, approximately 70% seen once. Specimen: CD8+ T cells sorted from blood, collected at week 0. These receptors all stem from a human donor with alopecia areata. Both conserved end residues are part of each CDR3. Each record gives: CDR3 protein, CDR3 DNA, J gene, clone size, D gene, V gene. D genes are given only for firm matches. Some rows mark clone size as missing; the rest say once, few, many or name a class of expanded clone.

cdr3_aa: CASSFIGDEQFF; cdr3_nt: TGTGCCAGCAGCTTTATCGGAGATGAGCAGTTCTTC; j_call: TRBJ2-1; clone_size: -; d_call: -; v_call: TRBV13
cdr3_aa: CASSRGREAYF; cdr3_nt: TGCGCCAGCAGCCGGGGGCGAGAAGCGTATTTT; j_call: TRBJ2-3; clone_size: -; d_call: -; v_call: TRBV4-1
cdr3_aa: CASSPGTGRVGDTQYF; cdr3_nt: TGTGCCAGCAGCCCTGGGACAGGTAGAGTTGGAGATACGCAGTATTTT; j_call: TRBJ2-3; clone_size: -; d_call: TRBD1; v_call: TRBV14
cdr3_aa: CASSLSKGTEAFF; cdr3_nt: TGTGCTAGCAGCTTAAGTAAGGGCACTGAAGCTTTCTTT; j_call: TRBJ1-1; clone_size: -; d_call: -; v_call: TRBV7-7
cdr3_aa: CATKGHTNYGYTF; cdr3_nt: TGTGCCACCAAGGGACACACGAACTATGGCTACACCTTC; j_call: TRBJ1-2; clone_size: -; d_call: -; v_call: TRBV9
cdr3_aa: CASSIPGARGTEAFF; cdr3_nt: TGTGCCAGTAGTATTCCAGGGGCGCGGGGCACTGAAGCTTTCTTT; j_call: TRBJ1-1; clone_size: -; d_call: -; v_call: TRBV19
cdr3_aa: CASSPTRAGEQYF; cdr3_nt: TGTGCCAGCAGCCCGACCCGGGCGGGGGAGCAGTACTTC; j_call: TRBJ2-7; clone_size: -; d_call: -; v_call: TRBV2
cdr3_aa: CASRGQGMNIQYF; cdr3_nt: TGTGCCAGCAGGGGACAGGGAATGAACATTCAGTACTTC; j_call: TRBJ2-4; clone_size: -; d_call: TRBD1; v_call: TRBV13
cdr3_aa: CASSQGLTSYEQYF; cdr3_nt: TGCGCCAGCAGCCAAGGGCTCACCAGCTACGAGCAGTACTTC; j_call: TRBJ2-7; clone_size: -; d_call: -; v_call: TRBV4-1
cdr3_aa: CASIAPGGETQYF; cdr3_nt: TGTGCCAGCATCGCCCCCGGGGGAGAGACCCAGTACTTC; j_call: TRBJ2-5; clone_size: once; d_call: -; v_call: TRBV6-4
cdr3_aa: CASSQDTQERKAEAFF; cdr3_nt: TGTGCCAGCAGCCAAGATACTCAGGAACGGAAGGCTGAAGCTTTCTTT; j_call: TRBJ1-1; clone_size: -; d_call: -; v_call: TRBV14
cdr3_aa: CSAGGTGDLNTGELFF; cdr3_nt: TGCAGCGCGGGGGGGACAGGAGATTTGAACACCGGGGAGCTGTTTTTT; j_call: TRBJ2-2; clone_size: few; d_call: -; v_call: TRBV29-1
cdr3_aa: CSVESEGATDTQYF; cdr3_nt: TGCAGCGTTGAAAGTGAGGGGGCCACAGATACGCAGTATTTT; j_call: TRBJ2-3; clone_size: -; d_call: TRBD1; v_call: TRBV29-1
cdr3_aa: CASSAMGLAGGTDTQYF; cdr3_nt: TGTGCCAGCAGCGCGATGGGGCTAGCGGGGGGCACAGATACGCAGTATTTT; j_call: TRBJ2-3; clone_size: -; d_call: TRBD2; v_call: TRBV7-3
cdr3_aa: CASSLFGRGSTGELFF; cdr3_nt: TGTGCCAGCAGCTTATTTGGGAGAGGTTCCACCGGGGAGCTGTTTTTT; j_call: TRBJ2-2; clone_size: -; d_call: -; v_call: TRBV7-3
cdr3_aa: CATSRDRGQANTQYF; cdr3_nt: TGTGCCACCAGCAGAGATCGGGGACAGGCAAATACGCAGTATTTT; j_call: TRBJ2-3; clone_size: -; d_call: TRBD1; v_call: TRBV15
cdr3_aa: CASSAPPGHMNTEAFF; cdr3_nt: TGTGCCAGCAGCGCGCCGCCGGGACACATGAACACTGAAGCTTTCTTT; j_call: TRBJ1-1; clone_size: -; d_call: -; v_call: TRBV9
cdr3_aa: CASSPTGRSPLHF; cdr3_nt: TGTGCCAGCAGCCCCACAGGGAGGTCACCCCTCCACTTT; j_call: TRBJ1-6; clone_size: -; d_call: -; v_call: TRBV7-9
cdr3_aa: CASSVGNNQPQHF; cdr3_nt: TGTGCCAGCAGCGTAGGGAACAATCAGCCCCAGCATTTT; j_call: TRBJ1-5; clone_size: -; d_call: -; v_call: TRBV9
cdr3_aa: CAWSPGSGYGYTF; cdr3_nt: TGTGCCTGGAGTCCAGGTTCAGGCTATGGCTACACCTTC; j_call: TRBJ1-2; clone_size: -; d_call: -; v_call: TRBV30
cdr3_aa: CASRKGLIQETQYF; cdr3_nt: TGTGCCAGCAGGAAGGGGCTTATCCAAGAGACCCAGTACTTC; j_call: TRBJ2-5; clone_size: few; d_call: -; v_call: TRBV2
cdr3_aa: CASPPLAGYNEQFF; cdr3_nt: TGTGCCAGCCCTCCCCTAGCGGGGTACAATGAGCAGTTCTTC; j_call: TRBJ2-1; clone_size: -; d_call: TRBD2; v_call: TRBV6-1
cdr3_aa: CASSLGGELLGSDTQYF; cdr3_nt: TGTGCCAGCAGCTTAGGAGGCGAGCTCCTGGGGTCAGATACGCAGTATTTT; j_call: TRBJ2-3; clone_size: -; d_call: -; v_call: TRBV13
cdr3_aa: CASSLEKTGTYEQYF; cdr3_nt: TGTGCCAGCAGCTTGGAGAAGACAGGAACCTACGAGCAGTACTTC; j_call: TRBJ2-7; clone_size: -; d_call: -; v_call: TRBV5-4